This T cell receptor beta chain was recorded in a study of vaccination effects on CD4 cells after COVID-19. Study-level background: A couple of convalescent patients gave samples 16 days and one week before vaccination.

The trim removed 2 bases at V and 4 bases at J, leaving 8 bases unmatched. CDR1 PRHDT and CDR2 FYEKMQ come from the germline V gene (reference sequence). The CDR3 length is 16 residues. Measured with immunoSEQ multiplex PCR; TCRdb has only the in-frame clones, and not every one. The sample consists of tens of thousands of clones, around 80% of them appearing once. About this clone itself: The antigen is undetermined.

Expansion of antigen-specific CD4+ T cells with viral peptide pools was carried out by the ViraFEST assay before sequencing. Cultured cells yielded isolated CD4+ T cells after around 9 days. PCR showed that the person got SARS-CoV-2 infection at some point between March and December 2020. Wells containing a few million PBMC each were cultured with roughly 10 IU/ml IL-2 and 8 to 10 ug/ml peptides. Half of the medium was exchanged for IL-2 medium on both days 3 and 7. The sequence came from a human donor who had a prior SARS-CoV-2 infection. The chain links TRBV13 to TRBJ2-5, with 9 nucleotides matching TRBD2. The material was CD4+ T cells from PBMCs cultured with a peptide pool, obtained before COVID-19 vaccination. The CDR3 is CASSLWPRGGRETQYF. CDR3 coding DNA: TGTGCCAGCAGCTTATGGCCGCGGGGGGGCCGAGAGACCCAGTACTTC.